Below are 20 T cell receptor beta chains sequenced from a single sample in a study of shared clonotypes between healthy human individuals. Here immunoSEQ multiplex PCR was the method, and the copy in TCRdb shows in-frame clones only, minus some. The sample comprises 2 million to 3 million clones, roughly 93% of which are singletons, and 0.36% rests with the top ten. The sample comprised naive CD4+ T cells from PBMCs. Subset meaning: CD45RA+ positively selected. All receptors come from a man aged 18 to 30 in good health. Some clones in this sample may be carry-over from other donors' samples.

The chain couples TRBV28 to TRBJ2-5, with 14 bases aligning to TRBD2. Germline trimming cut 2 bases from V and 7 bases from J; bases unmatched to any gene: 9. Germline values: CDR1 MDHEN, CDR2 SYDVKM. CDR3 size: 17 residues. CDR3 amino acids: CASSLPGLAGGSGTQYF. The CDR3 DNA is TGTGCCAGCAGTTTACCCGGACTAGCGGGAGGATCAGGGACCCAGTACTTC.

V and J are TRBV28 and TRBJ2-7; 12 nucleotides align to TRBD2. V trimming: 5 bases; J trimming: 6 bases; junction bases outside the gene matches: 5. This CDR3 region has 14 residues. Germline CDR1 is MDHEN and CDR2 is SYDVKM. DNA for the CDR3: TGTGCCAGCAGTGGACTAGCGGGAATCTCCGAGCAGTACTTC. Protein: CASSGLAGISEQYF.

This clone was observed a single time. The chain couples TRBV11-2 to TRBJ2-7; 7 bases are a match to TRBD2. This CDR3 spans 13 amino acids. V lost 3 bases and J lost 4; bases outside the gene matches: 3. Germline values: CDR1 SGHAT, CDR2 FQNNGV. In DNA, the CDR3 is TGTGCCAGCAGCTTCGCGGGAGTGTACGAGCAGTACTTC. Translating gives CASSFAGVYEQYF. Using reference TRBV11-2 and TRBJ2-7 for the parts outside the CDR3, the full variable domain is EAGVAQSPRYKIIEKRQSVAFWCNPISGHATLYWYQQILGQGPKLLIQFQNNGVVDDSQLPKDRFSAERLKGVDSTLKIQPAKLEDSAVYLCASSFAGVYEQYFGPGTRLTVT.

The genes are TRBV2 and TRBJ1-2, with 8 bases lining up with TRBD1. V was pared by 6 bases and J by 8 bases, with 8 bases of the junction left unmatched. CDR1 and CDR2 (germline): SNHLY, FYNNEI. The length of the CDR3 is 13 residues. DNA for the CDR3: TGTGCCAGCAGGGGGACAGGATTGAGCGGCTACACCTTC. Protein: CASRGTGLSGYTF.

The chain combines TRBV28 with TRBJ1-5; TRBD1 might be the D (5 bases). CDR3 length: 15 residues. The V end was cut by 7 bases, the J end by 1 base, with 14 bases between. Germline CDR1 and CDR2: MDHEN and SYDVKM. CDR3 in DNA: TGTGCCAGCATCGGGTGGGGCTCAAGCAATCAGCCCCAGCATTTT. This codes for CASIGWGSSNQPQHF.

The chain joins TRBV15 to TRBJ1-1; a weak D match, TRBD1 (5 bases). Trimming removed 1 base from V and 0 bases from J, with 12 bases in between. CDR1 is LNHNV, CDR2 YYDKDF, per germline (reference sequence). CDR3 size: 16 residues. The chain's CDR3 is CATSRVQGVMNTEAFF. The CDR3 nucleotides are TGTGCCACCAGCAGAGTTCAGGGAGTTATGAACACTGAAGCTTTCTTT.

CDR3 residues: CASSPRLFSGNTIYF. The CDR3 DNA reads TGTGCCAGCAGCCCACGACTGTTCTCTGGAAACACCATATATTTT. The rearrangement joins TRBV14 to TRBJ1-3; D is undetermined. V gave up 4 bases and J gave up 0 bases, with 10 bases separating them. The V gene's germline CDR1 is SGHDN and CDR2 FVKESK. The length of the CDR3 is 15 residues.

The chain has TRBV7-2 and TRBJ1-2, with D possibly matching TRBD1 (5 bases). The CDR3 runs to 18 residues. Germline CDR1 SGHTA, CDR2 FQGNSA. Trimming stripped 1 base from V and 4 bases from J, with 22 bases between. The CDR3 DNA follows: TGTGCCAGCAGCTTAGTTCCCGCCGGGTCGAGGGGAACCTATGGCTACACCTTC. This codes for CASSLVPAGSRGTYGYTF.

The gene calls are TRBV28 and TRBJ2-7; a weak D match, TRBD2 (5 bases). V lost 8 bases, J lost 5 bases, and 19 bases lay in between. Germline-derived CDR1 and CDR2 are MDHEN and SYDVKM. CDR3 length: 14 residues. CDR3 DNA: TGTGCCAGCCGTCCTAGTCTCGGGATGCACGAGCAGTACTTC. This sequence encodes CASRPSLGMHEQYF. The whole variable domain, filled in from reference TRBV28 and TRBJ2-7, reads DVKVTQSSRYLVKRTGEKVFLECVQDMDHENMFWYRQDPGLGLRLIYFSYDVKMKEKGDIPEGYSVSREKKERFSLILESASTNQTSMYLCASRPSLGMHEQYFGPGTRLTVT.

Regarding this clone: The junction departs from germline at one end; a sequencing error may be responsible. The sample contains more than one DNA sequence encoding this CDR3. This chain connects TRBV9 to TRBJ1-1, with D possibly matching TRBD1 (5 bases). CDR1 and CDR2 (germline): SGDLS, YYNGEE. The CDR3 is 15 amino acids. CDR3 nucleotide sequence: TGTGCCAGCAGCGCCTCCACAGGTTGGGGCACTGAAGCCTTCTTT. Translation: CASSASTGWGTEAFF. The whole variable domain, remainder taken from reference TRBV9 and TRBJ1-1, is DSGVTQTPKHLITATGQRVTLRCSPRSGDLSVYWYQQSLDQGLQFLIQYYNGEERAKGNILERFSAQQFPDLHSELNLSSLELGDSALYFCASSASTGWGTEAFFGQGTRLTVV.

This chain uses TRBV27 with TRBJ2-3; D is unresolved. The CDR3 length is 14 residues. The V and J ends lost 1 base and 2 bases respectively, with 7 bases between them. Germline V lookup: CDR1 MNHEY, CDR2 SMNVEV (reference sequence). In DNA form, the CDR3 reads TGTGCCAGCAGTTTATTGGTTACCACAGATACGCAGTATTTT. It codes for CASSLLVTTDTQYF.

The gene calls are TRBV7-9 and TRBJ1-5, with 11 bases aligning to TRBD1. The V and J ends lost 2 bases and 0 bases, in that order; junction bases with no gene match: 9. The CDR3 contains 19 residues. Germline V gene data show CDR1 as SEHNR and CDR2 as FQNEAQ (reference sequence). Written as DNA, the CDR3 is TGTGCCAGCAGCTTAATGGGGCCCGGGACAGGGGGTAGCAATCAGCCCCAGCATTTT. Translated, it gives CASSLMGPGTGGSNQPQHF. The variable domain in full, completed from reference TRBV7-9 and TRBJ1-5, reads DTGVSQNPRHKITKRGQNVTFRCDPISEHNRLYWYRQTLGQGPEFLTYFQNEAQLEKSRLLSDRFSAERPKGSFSTLEIQRTEQGDSAMYLCASSLMGPGTGGSNQPQHFGDGTRLSIL.

The rearrangement links TRBV2 to TRBJ2-5; 8 nucleotides agree with TRBD1. This CDR3 has 16 amino acids. Germline-derived CDR1 and CDR2 are SNHLY and FYNNEI. Trimming took 3 bases from V and 1 from J; bases not matched to a gene: 7. This CDR3 is CASSDPTGATQETQYF. In nucleotides, the CDR3 is TGTGCCAGCAGTGACCCGACAGGGGCCACCCAAGAGACCCAGTACTTC.

The chain joins TRBV7-9 to TRBJ2-5, with D perhaps TRBD1 (5 bases). CDR3 length: 15 residues. Between the trimmed V and J ends, which lost 0 bases and 4 bases, there was a span of 12 bases. Germline V gives CDR1 SEHNR, CDR2 FQNEAQ (reference sequence). CDR3: CASSLAYGQGETQYF. DNA of the CDR3: TGTGCCAGCAGCTTAGCGTATGGTCAGGGAGAGACCCAGTACTTC.

The CDR3 DNA reads TGTGCCACCCGGGGACAGGGAGAGACCCAGTACTTC. This sequence encodes CATRGQGETQYF. The rearrangement uses TRBV10-3 and TRBJ2-5; 9 bases align to TRBD1. Germline CDR1 ENHRY, CDR2 SYGVKD. Trimming took 10 bases from V and 4 from J; bases not matched to a gene: 4. The CDR3 runs 12 residues.

V is TRBV5-5 and J is TRBJ2-5; D is unclear. Germline CDR1 SGHKS, CDR2 YYEKEE (reference sequence). V was cut by 0 bases and J by 5 bases, with 8 bases left in between. This CDR3 region has 13 residues. In nucleotides, the CDR3 is TGTGCCAGCAGCTTGGGGCACTTTGAGACCCAGTACTTC. Translating gives CASSLGHFETQYF.

The rearrangement joins TRBV7-3 to TRBJ2-3; the D gene is possibly TRBD1 (5 bases). The CDR3 contains 15 residues. The V gene lost 1 base and the J gene lost 5 bases, with 13 bases spanning the gap. Germline loops: CDR1 SGHTA, CDR2 FQGTGA. The CDR3 sequence is CASSLIPRQQDTQYF. The CDR3, as DNA: TGTGCCAGCAGCTTAATTCCGCGACAGCAAGATACGCAGTATTTT. The complete variable domain, with remaining parts taken from reference TRBV7-3 and TRBJ2-3, reads GAGVSQTPSNKVTEKGKYVELRCDPISGHTALYWYRQSLGQGPEFLIYFQGTGAADDSGLPNDRFFAVRPEGSVSTLKIQRTERGDSAVYLCASSLIPRQQDTQYFGPGTRLTVL.

This clone was found once. This chain connects TRBV11-2 to TRBJ2-5, with D tentatively TRBD1 (6 bases). This CDR3 spans 16 amino acids. The V end lost 1 base, the J end lost 5 bases, and 17 bases lay between the germline ends. Looked up from germline, CDR1 is SGHAT and CDR2 is FQNNGV. The CDR3 sequence is CASSLVGGAVGETQYF. The DNA of the CDR3 is TGTGCCAGCAGCTTAGTTGGGGGCGCGGTGGGGGAGACCCAGTACTTC.

The genes are TRBV7-9 and TRBJ2-3, with 10 bases fitting TRBD2. After removal of 5 bases from V and 0 bases from J, the junction contained 5 bases not matched to a gene. CDR1 is SEHNR, CDR2 FQNEAQ, per germline (reference sequence). The CDR3 extends over 16 amino acids. CDR3 region: CASSGRTSGSTDTQYF. The CDR3 DNA is TGTGCCAGCAGCGGACGGACTAGCGGTAGCACAGATACGCAGTATTTT.

This chain uses TRBV5-1 with TRBJ1-6; TRBD1 is a possible D gene (5 bases). The CDR3 contains 14 residues. Trimming pared 4 bases from V and 11 bases from J, leaving 16 bases between. Germline loops: CDR1 SGHRS, CDR2 YFSETQ. CDR3 sequence (DNA): TGCGCCAGCAGCGCTGGAATAGGGGAAGCACCCCTCCACTTT. It codes for CASSAGIGEAPLHF. The full variable domain, rest sourced from reference TRBV5-1 and TRBJ1-6, is KAGVTQTPRYLIKTRGQQVTLSCSPISGHRSVSWYQQTPGQGLQFLFEYFSETQRNKGNFPGRFSGRQFSNSRSEMNVSTLELGDSALYLCASSAGIGEAPLHFGNGTRLTVT.